This T cell receptor beta chain was profiled in a study of blood T cell repertoires in COVID-19. V shed 4 bases and J shed 12 bases, with 13 bases lying between them. Per germline, CDR1 MNHEY and CDR2 SVGAGI. There are 12 residues in the CDR3. Followed longitudinally, the Seattle patients had been enrolled during active infection. As handled by the study authors: Estimates of nucleated cell counts were drawn from the amplification of reference gene primers. Here immunoSEQ multiplex PCR was the method, and the copy in TCRdb shows in-frame clones only, minus some. The V and J calls and clone size are taken from that table; D and trimming were inferred from the DNA. The profile shows roughly 290,000 clones, about 85% of them singletons.

This TCR was sampled from a human donor with COVID-19, enrolled during active disease. The donor label of this sample is uncertain. Input material: peripheral blood. The V call is TRBV6-5, the J call TRBJ2-1; D is unresolved. This CDR3 is CASSSHATGQFF. Written as DNA, the CDR3 is TGTGCCAGCAGTTCCCACGCCACCGGGCAGTTCTTC.